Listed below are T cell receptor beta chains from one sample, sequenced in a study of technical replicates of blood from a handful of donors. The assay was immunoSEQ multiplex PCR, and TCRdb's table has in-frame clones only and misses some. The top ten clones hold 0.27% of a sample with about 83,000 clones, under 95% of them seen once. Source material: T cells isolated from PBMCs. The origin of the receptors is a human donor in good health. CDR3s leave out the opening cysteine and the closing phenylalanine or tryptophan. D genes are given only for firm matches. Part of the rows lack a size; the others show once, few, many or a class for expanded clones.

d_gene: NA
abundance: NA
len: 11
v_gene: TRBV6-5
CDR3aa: ASSYQGSAEAF

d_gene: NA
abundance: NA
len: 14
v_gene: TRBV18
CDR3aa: ASSPVASALTYEQY

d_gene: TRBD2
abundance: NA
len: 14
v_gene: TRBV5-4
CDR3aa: ASSLDLAGGYNEQF

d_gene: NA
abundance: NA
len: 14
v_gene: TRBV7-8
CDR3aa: ASSLAAGFGANVLT

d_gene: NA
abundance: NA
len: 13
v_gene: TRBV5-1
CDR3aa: ASEVGDWPYNEQF

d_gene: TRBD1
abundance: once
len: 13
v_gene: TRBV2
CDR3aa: ASIGSEGATYGYT

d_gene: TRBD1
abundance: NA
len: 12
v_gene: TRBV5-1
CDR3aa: ASSLATGDTEAF

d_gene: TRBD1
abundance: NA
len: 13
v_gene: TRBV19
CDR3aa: ASRDRGSHTDTQY

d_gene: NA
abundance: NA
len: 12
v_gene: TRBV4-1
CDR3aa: ASSRETHGDEQF

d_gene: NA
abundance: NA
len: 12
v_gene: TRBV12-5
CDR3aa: ASDDRGGGSPLH

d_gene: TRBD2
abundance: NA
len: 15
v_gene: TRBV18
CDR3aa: ASSPFRSGGLGETQY

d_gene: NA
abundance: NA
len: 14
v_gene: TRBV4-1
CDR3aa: ASSQAAGSQTYEQY

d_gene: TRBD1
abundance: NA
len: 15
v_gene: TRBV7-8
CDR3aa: ASSSTGQGALNYGYT

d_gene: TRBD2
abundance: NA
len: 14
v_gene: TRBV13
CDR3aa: ASSLGSFGTSGEQY

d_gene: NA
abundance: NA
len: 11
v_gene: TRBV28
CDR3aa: ASTDDRNYGYT

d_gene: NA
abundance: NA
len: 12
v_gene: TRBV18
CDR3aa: ASSPLEVGNTIY

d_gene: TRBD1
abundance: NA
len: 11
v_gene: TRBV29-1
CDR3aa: SVGYQATGTSF

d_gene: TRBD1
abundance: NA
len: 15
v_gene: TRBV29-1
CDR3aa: SVEGTDRGLLNTEAF

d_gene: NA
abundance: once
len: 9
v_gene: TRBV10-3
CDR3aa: AISSKNEQF

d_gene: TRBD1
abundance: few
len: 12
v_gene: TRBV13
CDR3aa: ASSLGTGVHGYT

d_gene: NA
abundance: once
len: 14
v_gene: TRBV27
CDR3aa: ASSSGGAVPSYGYT

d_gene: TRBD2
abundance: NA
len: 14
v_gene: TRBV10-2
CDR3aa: ASSESTSLPYNEQF

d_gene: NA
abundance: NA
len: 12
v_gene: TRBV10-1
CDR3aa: ASSEDVQVYGYT

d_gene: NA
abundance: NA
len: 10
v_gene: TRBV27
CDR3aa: AAPAGPGPGF

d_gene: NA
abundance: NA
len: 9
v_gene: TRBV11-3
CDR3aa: ASGTAGTQY

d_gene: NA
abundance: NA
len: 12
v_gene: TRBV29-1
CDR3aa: SVQNTGFGTEAF

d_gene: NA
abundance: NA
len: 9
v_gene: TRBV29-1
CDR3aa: SVQSQRLRY

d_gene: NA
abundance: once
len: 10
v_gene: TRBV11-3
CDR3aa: ASSPRGGELF

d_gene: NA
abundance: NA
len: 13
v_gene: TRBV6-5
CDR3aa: ASSHYRDNKNIQY

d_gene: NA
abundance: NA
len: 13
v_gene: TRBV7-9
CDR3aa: ASSTWDKSNYGYT

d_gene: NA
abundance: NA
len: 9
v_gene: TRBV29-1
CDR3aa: SVQGFYEQY

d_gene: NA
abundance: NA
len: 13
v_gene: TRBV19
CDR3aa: ASSIRQSNTGELF

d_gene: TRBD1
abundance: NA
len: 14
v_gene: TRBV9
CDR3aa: ASSVALQGALYGYT

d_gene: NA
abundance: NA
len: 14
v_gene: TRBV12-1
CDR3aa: ASSFGGTVDTGELF

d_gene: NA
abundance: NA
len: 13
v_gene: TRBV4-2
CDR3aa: ASSQDTATTGELF

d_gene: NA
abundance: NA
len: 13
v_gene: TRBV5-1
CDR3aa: ASKWVDSNLETQY

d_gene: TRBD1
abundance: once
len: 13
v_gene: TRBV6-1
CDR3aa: ASSADRAVGYEQY

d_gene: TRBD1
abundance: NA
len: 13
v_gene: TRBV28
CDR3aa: ASSSSTGGVYEQY

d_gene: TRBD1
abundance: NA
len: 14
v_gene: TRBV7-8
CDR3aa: ASTPSGGAGKNIQY

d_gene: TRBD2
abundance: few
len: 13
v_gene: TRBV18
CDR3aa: ASSPTSGGAYEQY

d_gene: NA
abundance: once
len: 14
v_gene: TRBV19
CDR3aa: ASSVTNWAGNQPQH

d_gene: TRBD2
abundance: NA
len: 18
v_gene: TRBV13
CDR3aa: ASSARRPGGLAGSYNEQF

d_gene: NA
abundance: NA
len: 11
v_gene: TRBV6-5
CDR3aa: ASRGRQNQPQH